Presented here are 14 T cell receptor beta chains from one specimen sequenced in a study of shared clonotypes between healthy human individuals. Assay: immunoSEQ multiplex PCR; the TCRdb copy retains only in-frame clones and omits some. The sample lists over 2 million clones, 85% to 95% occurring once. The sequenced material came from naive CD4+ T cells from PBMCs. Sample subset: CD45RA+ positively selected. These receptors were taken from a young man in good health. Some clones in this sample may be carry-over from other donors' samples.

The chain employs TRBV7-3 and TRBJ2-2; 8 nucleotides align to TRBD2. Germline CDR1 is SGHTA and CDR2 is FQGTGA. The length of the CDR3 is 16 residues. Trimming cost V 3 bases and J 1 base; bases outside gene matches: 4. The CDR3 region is CASSFVTSGNTGELFF. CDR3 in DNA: TGTGCCAGCAGCTTTGTAACTAGCGGGAACACCGGGGAGCTGTTTTTT.

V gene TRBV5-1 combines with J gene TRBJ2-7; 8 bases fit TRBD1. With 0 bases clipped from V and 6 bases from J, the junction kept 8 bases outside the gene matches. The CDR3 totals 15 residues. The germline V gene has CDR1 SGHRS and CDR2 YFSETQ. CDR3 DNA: TGCGCCAGCAGCTTGGGCGGACAGGGTGAAACCGAGCAGTACTTC. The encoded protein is CASSLGGQGETEQYF.

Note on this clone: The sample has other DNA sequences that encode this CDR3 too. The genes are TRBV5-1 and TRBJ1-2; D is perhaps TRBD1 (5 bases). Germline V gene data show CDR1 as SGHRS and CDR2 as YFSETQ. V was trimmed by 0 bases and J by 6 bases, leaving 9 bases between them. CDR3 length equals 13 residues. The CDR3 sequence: CASSLGQGDGYTF. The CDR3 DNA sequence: TGCGCCAGCAGCTTGGGTCAGGGCGATGGCTACACCTTC.

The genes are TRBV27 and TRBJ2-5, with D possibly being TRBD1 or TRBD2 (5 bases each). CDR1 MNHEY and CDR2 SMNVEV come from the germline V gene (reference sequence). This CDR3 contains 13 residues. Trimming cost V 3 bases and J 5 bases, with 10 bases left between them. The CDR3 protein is CASSFTGTETQYF. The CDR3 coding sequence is TGTGCCAGCAGTTTCACGGGGACGGAGACCCAGTACTTC.

CDR3 in DNA: TGTGCCAGCAGTGATGGGGCTAATGAAAAACTGTTTTTT. Translated, it gives CASSDGANEKLFF. The gene calls are TRBV2 and TRBJ1-4; the D is unclear. Germline assignment: CDR1 SNHLY and CDR2 FYNNEI. V was cut by 3 bases and J by 3 bases, with 5 bases left in between. CDR3 length: 13 residues.

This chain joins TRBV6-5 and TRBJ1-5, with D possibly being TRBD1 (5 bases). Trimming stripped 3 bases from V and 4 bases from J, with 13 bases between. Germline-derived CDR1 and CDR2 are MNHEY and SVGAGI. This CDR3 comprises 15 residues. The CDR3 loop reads CASSYRAAGNQPQHF. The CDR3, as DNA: TGTGCCAGCAGTTATCGAGCAGCAGGGAATCAGCCCCAGCATTTT.

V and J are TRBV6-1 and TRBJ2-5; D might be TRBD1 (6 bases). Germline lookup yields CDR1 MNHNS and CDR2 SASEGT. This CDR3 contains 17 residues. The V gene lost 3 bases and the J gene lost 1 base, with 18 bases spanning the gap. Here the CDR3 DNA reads TGTGCCAGCAGTGACTACCCTAAGGGACACCCCCAAGAGACCCAGTACTTC. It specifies CASSDYPKGHPQETQYF.

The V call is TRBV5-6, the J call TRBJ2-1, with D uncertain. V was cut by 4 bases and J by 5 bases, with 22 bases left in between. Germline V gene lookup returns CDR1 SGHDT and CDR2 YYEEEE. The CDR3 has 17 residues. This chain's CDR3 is CASSPFLSGTLNNEQFF. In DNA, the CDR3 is TGTGCCAGCAGCCCATTCCTCTCGGGTACCCTAAACAATGAGCAGTTCTTC.

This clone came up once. The CDR3 DNA sequence: TGTGCCACCAAGTACAGGGTTGAGGATGGCTACACCTTC. Amino acid sequence: CATKYRVEDGYTF. The chain recombines TRBV15 with TRBJ1-2, with D perhaps TRBD1 (6 bases). The V gene lost 7 bases and the J gene lost 6 bases, with 15 bases spanning the gap. Germline CDR1 and CDR2: LNHNV and YYDKDF (reference sequence). The length of the CDR3 is 13 residues.

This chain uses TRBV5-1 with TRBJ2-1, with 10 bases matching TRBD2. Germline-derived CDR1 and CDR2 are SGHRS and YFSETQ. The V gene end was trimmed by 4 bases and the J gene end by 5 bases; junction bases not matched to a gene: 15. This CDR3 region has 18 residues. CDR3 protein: CASSHPGAIAGGHNEQFF. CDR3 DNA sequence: TGCGCCAGCAGCCACCCCGGGGCAATAGCGGGAGGCCACAATGAGCAGTTCTTC.

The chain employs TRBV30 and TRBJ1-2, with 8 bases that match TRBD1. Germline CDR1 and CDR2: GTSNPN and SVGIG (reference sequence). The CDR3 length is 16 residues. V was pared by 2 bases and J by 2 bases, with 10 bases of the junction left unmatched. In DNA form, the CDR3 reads TGTGCCTGGAGTCAAAAAGGGGACAGGCTCAACTATGGCTACACCTTC. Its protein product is CAWSQKGDRLNYGYTF.

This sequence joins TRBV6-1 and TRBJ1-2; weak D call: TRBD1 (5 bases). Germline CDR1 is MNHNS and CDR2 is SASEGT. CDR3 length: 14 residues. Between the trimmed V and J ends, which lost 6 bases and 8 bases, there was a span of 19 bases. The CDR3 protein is CASSLEGQRRGYTF. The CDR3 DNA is TGTGCCAGCAGCCTTGAGGGGCAGCGCAGGGGCTACACCTTC.

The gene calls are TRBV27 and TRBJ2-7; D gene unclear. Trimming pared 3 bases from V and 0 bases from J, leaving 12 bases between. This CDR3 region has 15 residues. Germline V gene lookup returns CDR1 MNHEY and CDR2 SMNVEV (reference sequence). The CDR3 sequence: CASSLLQPHSYEQYF. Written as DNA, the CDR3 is TGTGCCAGCAGTTTGTTACAGCCACACTCCTACGAGCAGTACTTC.

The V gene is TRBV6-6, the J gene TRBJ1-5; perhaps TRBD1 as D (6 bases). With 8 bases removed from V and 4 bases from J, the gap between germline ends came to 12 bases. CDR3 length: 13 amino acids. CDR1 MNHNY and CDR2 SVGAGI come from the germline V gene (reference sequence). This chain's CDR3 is CASQAGDNQPQHF. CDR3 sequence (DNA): TGTGCCAGCCAGGCAGGGGATAATCAGCCCCAGCATTTT.